Given below is one T cell receptor beta chain in context. The entry originates in a study of blood T cell repertoires in COVID-19. The germline V gene has CDR1 MNHEY and CDR2 SVGAGI. Deletions cut 4 bases from V and 1 base from J, with 14 bases between. The CDR3 contains 16 residues. Repertoires were generated with immunoSEQ multiplex PCR, while TCRdb's copy carries only in-frame clones and drops some. The sample gives roughly 68,000 clones, approximately 90% of which show up once; approximately 3.6% is in the top ten. This chain connects TRBV6-5 to TRBJ1-3; D perhaps matches TRBD1 (5 bases). The sequence came from a woman aged 50 to 60 with COVID-19, enrolled during active disease. Sequencing used peripheral blood. CDR3 DNA sequence: TGTGCCAGCAGTTTCTATCACCAGGGTTCTGGAAACACCATATATTTT. Amino acid sequence: CASSFYHQGSGNTIYF.